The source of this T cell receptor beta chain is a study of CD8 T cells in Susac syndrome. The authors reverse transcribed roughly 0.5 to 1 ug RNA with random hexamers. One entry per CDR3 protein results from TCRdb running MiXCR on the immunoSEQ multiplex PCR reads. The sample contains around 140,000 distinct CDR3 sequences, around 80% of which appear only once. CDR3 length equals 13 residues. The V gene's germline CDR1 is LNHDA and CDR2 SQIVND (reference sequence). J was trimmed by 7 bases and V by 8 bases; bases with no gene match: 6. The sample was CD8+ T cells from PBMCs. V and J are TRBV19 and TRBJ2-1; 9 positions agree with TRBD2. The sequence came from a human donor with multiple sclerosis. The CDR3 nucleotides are TGTGCCAGTTTAGCGGGAGCTCCTAATGAGCAGTTCTTC. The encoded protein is CASLAGAPNEQFF.